The 4 T cell receptor beta chains given below trace back to one sample, sequenced in a study of T cell repertoires in cytomegalovirus infection. Using its own MiXCR run on the reads, TCRdb lists one record per CDR3 protein. The sample carries around 740,000 distinct CDR3 sequences, less than 40% recorded once. Sample: PBMCs. The receptors were gathered from a human donor in good health (CMV status not recorded). Some clones in this sample may be carry-over from other donors' samples.

This clonotype was recorded many times. The CDR3 protein is CASRASPLNEQFF. CDR3 in DNA: TGTGCCAGCCGGGCTTCGCCTCTCAATGAGCAGTTCTTC. This chain connects TRBV7-3 to TRBJ2-1; unclear D gene. The CDR3 spans 13 residues. Trimming left V 8 bases short and J 6 bases short, with 14 bases between. Germline CDR1 reads SGHTA; CDR2 reads FQGTGA.

This clonotype turned up a few times. This rearrangement joins TRBV28 to TRBJ2-3; 12 nucleotides line up with TRBD2. The CDR3 is made up of 16 amino acids. Germline trimming cut 6 bases from V and 6 bases from J; bases unmatched to any gene: 10. Per the germline V gene, CDR1 is MDHEN and CDR2 is SYDVKM. The CDR3 loop reads CASSRVRLAGDDTQYF. CDR3 bases: TGTGCCAGCAGCCGGGTCCGACTAGCGGGAGATGATACGCAGTATTTT.

This clonotype has more than one count but fewer than ten. This chain joins TRBV19 and TRBJ1-2; unclear D gene. CDR3 length: 13 residues. Germline V gene data show CDR1 as LNHDA and CDR2 as SQIVND (reference sequence). Trimming pared 0 bases from V and 2 bases from J, leaving 4 bases between. Here the CDR3 reads CASSIDGNYGYTF. In DNA, the CDR3 is TGTGCCAGTAGTATAGACGGAAACTATGGCTACACCTTC.

The chain joins TRBV15 to TRBJ2-1; a possible D gene is TRBD1 (6 bases). The CDR3 is 15 residues long. Germline V CDR1 and CDR2: LNHNV, YYDKDF (reference sequence). Deletions cut 0 bases from V and 7 bases from J, with 13 bases between. This CDR3 reads CATSREVGGPNEQFF. In nucleotides, the CDR3 is TGTGCCACCAGCAGAGAGGTAGGGGGACCGAATGAGCAGTTCTTC. The whole variable domain, filled in from reference TRBV15 and TRBJ2-1, reads DAMVIQNPRYQVTQFGKPVTLSCSQTLNHNVMYWYQQKSSQAPKLLFHYYDKDFNNEADTPDNFQSRRPNTSFCFLDIRSPGLGDTAMYLCATSREVGGPNEQFFGPGTRLTVL.